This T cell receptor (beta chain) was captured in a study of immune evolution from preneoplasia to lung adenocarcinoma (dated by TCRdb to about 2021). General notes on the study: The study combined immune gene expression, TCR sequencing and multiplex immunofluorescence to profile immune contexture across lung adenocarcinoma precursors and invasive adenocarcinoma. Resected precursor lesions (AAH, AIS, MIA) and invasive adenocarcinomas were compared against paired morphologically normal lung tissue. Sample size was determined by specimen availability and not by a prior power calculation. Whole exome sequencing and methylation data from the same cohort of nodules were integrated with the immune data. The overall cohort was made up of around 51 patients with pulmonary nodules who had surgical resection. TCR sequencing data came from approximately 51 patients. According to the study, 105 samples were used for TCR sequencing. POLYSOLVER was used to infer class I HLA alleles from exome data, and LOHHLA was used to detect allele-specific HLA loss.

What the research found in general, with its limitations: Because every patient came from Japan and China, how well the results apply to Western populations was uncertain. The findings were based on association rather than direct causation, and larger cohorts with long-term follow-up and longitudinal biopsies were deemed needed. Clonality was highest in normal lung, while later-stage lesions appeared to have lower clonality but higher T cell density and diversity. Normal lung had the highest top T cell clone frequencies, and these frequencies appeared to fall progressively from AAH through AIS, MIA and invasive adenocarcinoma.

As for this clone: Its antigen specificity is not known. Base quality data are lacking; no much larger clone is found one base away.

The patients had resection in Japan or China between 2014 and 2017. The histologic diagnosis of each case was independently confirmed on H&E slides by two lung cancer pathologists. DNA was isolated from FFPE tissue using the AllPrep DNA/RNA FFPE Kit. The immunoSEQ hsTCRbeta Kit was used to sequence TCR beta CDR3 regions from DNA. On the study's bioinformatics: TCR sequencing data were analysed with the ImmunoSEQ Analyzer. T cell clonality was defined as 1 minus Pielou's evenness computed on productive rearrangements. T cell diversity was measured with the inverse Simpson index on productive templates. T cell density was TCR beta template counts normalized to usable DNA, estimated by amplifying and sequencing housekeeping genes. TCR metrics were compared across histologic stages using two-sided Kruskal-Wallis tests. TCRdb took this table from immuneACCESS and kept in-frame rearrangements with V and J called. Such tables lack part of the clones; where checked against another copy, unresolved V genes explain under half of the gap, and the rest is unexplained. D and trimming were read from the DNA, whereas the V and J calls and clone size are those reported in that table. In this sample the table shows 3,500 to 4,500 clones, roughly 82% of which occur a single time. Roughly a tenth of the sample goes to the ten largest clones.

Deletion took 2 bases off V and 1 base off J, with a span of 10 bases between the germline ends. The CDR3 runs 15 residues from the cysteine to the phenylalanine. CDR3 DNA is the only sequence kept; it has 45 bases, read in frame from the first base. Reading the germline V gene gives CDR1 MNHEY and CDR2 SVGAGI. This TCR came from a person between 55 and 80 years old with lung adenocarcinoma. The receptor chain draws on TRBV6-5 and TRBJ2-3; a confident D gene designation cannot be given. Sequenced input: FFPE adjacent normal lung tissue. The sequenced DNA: TGTGCCAGCAGTTACGACGTCCGACGCACAGATACGCAGTATTTT. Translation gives CASSYDVRRTDTQYF.